Listed below are T cell receptor beta chains from one sample, sequenced in a study of T cells in Graves' hyperthyroidism and ophthalmopathy. TCRdb fed the multiplex PCR reads into MiXCR, producing one record per CDR3 protein. Among approximately 530,000 distinct CDR3 sequences, roughly 21% were seen once, and the ten largest hold roughly 47%. Sample: blood. The receptors derive from a man in his forties with Graves' ophthalmopathy. Each CDR3 is given with its conserved first and last residue. The D gene is left open where the match is weak. Clone size appears in some rows only: once, few, many, or a class for an expanded clone.

TRBV13,TRBD2,.,18,TRBJ2-3,CASSLRISGGAPQDTQYF,TGTGCCAGCAGCTTAAGGATAAGCGGGGGGGCCCCCCAAGATACGCAGTATTTT
TRBV27,TRBD2,few,17,TRBJ2-3,CASSLLLRTSGVDTQYF,TGTGCCAGCAGTTTATTGTTGAGGACTAGCGGGGTAGATACGCAGTATTTT
TRBV9,.,few,18,TRBJ2-3,CASSVGPASETSTDTQYF,TGTGCCAGCAGCGTAGGCCCCGCTAGCGAAACTAGCACAGATACGCAGTATTTT
TRBV2,.,many,16,TRBJ2-7,CASSGSGTLKGEEQYF,TGTGCCAGCAGTGGATCCGGGACCCTTAAAGGGGAGGAGCAGTACTTC
TRBV28,.,.,12,TRBJ2-1,CASSLNSNEQSF,TGTGCCAGCAGTTTAAACAGCAATGAGCAGTCCTTC
TRBV6-5,TRBD2,many,16,TRBJ2-5,CASSLGTSGGQETQYF,TGTGCCAGCAGTTTGGGGACTAGCGGGGGCCAGGAGACCCAGTACTTC
TRBV5-8,.,.,13,TRBJ2-5,CASSRDGKETQYF,TGTGCCAGCAGCCGGGACGGAAAAGAGACCCAGTACTTC
TRBV7-2,TRBD2,.,15,TRBJ2-3,CASSSSGREVDTQYF,TGTGCCAGCAGCTCTAGCGGGAGGGAAGTAGATACGCAGTATTTT
TRBV29-1,.,few,14,TRBJ2-1,CSALGRAYYNEQFF,TGCAGCGCCCTCGGCAGGGCCTACTACAATGAGCAGTTCTTC
TRBV7-9,.,few,13,TRBJ1-5,CASTTGNNQPQHF,TGTGCCAGCACGACAGGTAACAATCAGCCCCAGCATTTT
TRBV7-9,.,.,14,TRBJ1-6,CASSLDSINSPLHF,TGTGCCAGCAGCTTAGATTCGATTAATTCACCCCTCCACTTT
TRBV6-2/TRBV6-3,.,.,11,TRBJ1-2,CASSNHRDYTF,TGTGCCAGCAGTAACCACAGGGACTACACCTTC
TRBV20-1,TRBD1,few,14,TRBJ2-5,CSATKTGLGETQYF,TGCAGTGCTACCAAGACAGGGTTGGGAGAGACCCAGTACTTC
TRBV20-1,TRBD1,.,13,TRBJ1-2,CSLREGTVYGYTF,TGCAGTCTCAGGGAGGGGACAGTGTATGGCTACACCTTC
TRBV19,.,.,16,TRBJ2-7,CASSWGAAASTYEQYF,TGTGCCAGTAGCTGGGGTGCGGCAGCCTCCACCTACGAGCAGTACTTC
TRBV18,.,.,14,TRBJ2-1,CASSAGKIYNEQFF,TGTGCCAGCTCCGCCGGGAAGATCTACAATGAGCAGTTCTTC
TRBV24-1,.,few,13,TRBJ1-2,CATSASTNYGYTF,TGTGCCACCAGTGCAAGTACTAACTATGGCTACACCTTC
TRBV12-3/TRBV12-4,TRBD2,.,17,TRBJ2-3,CASSSPRLAASTDTQYF,TGTGCCAGCAGTTCCCCGAGACTAGCGGCTAGCACAGATACGCAGTATTTT
TRBV28,TRBD1,many,13,TRBJ1-1,CASSSQSDREAFF,TGTGCCAGCAGTTCCCAGTCGGACAGGGAAGCTTTCTTT
TRBV2,TRBD2,few,16,TRBJ2-2,CASSPTSGSVTGELFF,TGTGCCAGCAGTCCCACTAGCGGGAGTGTTACCGGGGAGCTGTTTTTT
TRBV18,.,few,17,TRBJ1-1,CASSPPNWGRGATEAFF,TGTGCCAGCTCACCACCGAACTGGGGCCGGGGGGCCACTGAAGCTTTCTTT
TRBV29-1,TRBD1,few,12,TRBJ2-7,CSAERTGYEQYF,TGCAGCGCCGAACGGACAGGCTACGAGCAGTACTTC
TRBV6-2/TRBV6-3,.,.,18,TRBJ2-3,CASSYSPRVSGITDTQYF,TGTGCCAGCAGTTACTCGCCCCGGGTCTCGGGCATCACAGATACGCAGTATTTT
TRBV19,TRBD2,.,14,TRBJ2-7,CASSIGPGAGEQYF,TGTGCCAGTAGTATAGGGCCAGGAGCGGGGGAGCAGTACTTC
TRBV12-5,.,.,14,TRBJ2-1,CASGLASTGGEQFF,TGTGCTAGTGGTTTGGCGTCGACTGGGGGTGAGCAGTTCTTC
TRBV28,TRBD2,few,15,TRBJ2-7,CASQTGGTSNYEQYF,TGTGCCAGCCAGACGGGGGGAACGTCAAATTACGAGCAGTACTTC
TRBV10-3,.,.,12,TRBJ2-7,CAISGALYEQYF,TGTGCCATATCCGGGGCCCTATACGAGCAGTACTTC
TRBV28,.,many,13,TRBJ2-3,CASSSGGTDTQYF,TGCGCCAGCAGCTCAGGGGGCACAGATACGCAGTATTTT
TRBV7-9,TRBD2,many,18,TRBJ2-3,CASSLAGPGGHGTDTQYF,TGTGCCAGCAGCTTAGCGGGTCCGGGAGGGCACGGGACAGATACGCAGTATTTT
TRBV3-1,TRBD2,few,16,TRBJ2-5,CASSQGLLAGAETQYF,TGTGCCAGCAGCCAAGGACTACTAGCGGGGGCCGAGACCCAGTACTTC
TRBV7-2,TRBD1,.,14,TRBJ2-5,CASSLDRGRYGQYF,TGTGCCAGCAGCCTGGACAGGGGACGATATGGTCAGTACTTC
TRBV6-1,.,few,14,TRBJ1-5,CASSSASSNQPQHF,TGTGCCAGCAGTTCAGCAAGTAGCAATCAGCCCCAGCATTTT
TRBV11-2,.,many,14,TRBJ2-1,CASSLTNSYNEQFF,TGTGCCAGCAGCCTGACAAACTCCTACAATGAGCAGTTCTTC
TRBV27,.,many,15,TRBJ2-7,CASSPLGLSSYEQYF,TGTGCCAGCAGTCCCCTTGGGTTAAGCTCCTACGAGCAGTACTTC
TRBV4-2,.,.,12,TRBJ2-1,CASSQLGNEQFF,TGTGCCAGCAGCCAACTCGGGAATGAGCAGTTCTTC
TRBV11-2,.,.,15,TRBJ1-3,CASSLGLLSGNTIYF,TGTGCCAGCAGCTTGGGACTTCTATCTGGAAACACCATATATTTT
TRBV7-8,.,few,15,TRBJ2-2,CASSRGAGDTGELFF,TGTGCCAGCAGTCGGGGGGCCGGGGACACCGGGGAGCTGTTTTTT
TRBV5-1,.,many,14,TRBJ2-3,CASSLGLSTDTQYF,TGTGCCAGCAGCCTAGGACTAAGCACAGATACGCAGTATTTT
TRBV20-1,.,many,18,TRBJ2-3,CSARDRRAVQRYTDTQYF,TGCAGTGCTAGAGATAGGCGGGCGGTGCAGCGGTACACAGATACGCAGTATTTT
TRBV20-1,.,many,14,TRBJ1-5,CSARGGFGNQPQHF,TGCAGTGCTAGGGGGGGGTTCGGAAATCAGCCCCAGCATTTT
TRBV20-1,.,few,12,TRBJ2-1,CSARPPAGEQFF,TGCAGTGCTAGACCCCCGGCGGGAGAGCAGTTCTTC
TRBV24-1,TRBD1,.,17,TRBJ2-2,CATSDLGQGVETGELFF,TGTGCCACCAGTGATTTAGGACAGGGGGTGGAGACCGGGGAGCTGTTTTTT
TRBV28,TRBD2,many,15,TRBJ2-3,CASSVTSNTVNTQYF,TGTGCCAGCTCTGTGACTAGCAATACCGTAAATACGCAGTATTTT
TRBV15,.,few,15,TRBJ2-5,CATSRDRGSVETQYF,TGTGCCACCAGCAGAGATCGGGGTAGCGTAGAGACCCAGTACTTC
TRBV14,TRBD2,many,14,TRBJ2-5,CASSQSLAGETQYF,TGTGCCAGCAGCCAATCACTAGCGGGAGAGACCCAGTACTTC
TRBV7-2,.,.,13,TRBJ2-1,CASSLVGSGSLFF,.